A selection of T cell receptor beta chains follows, all from one sample in a study of OX40 agonist ivuxolimab in advanced cancers. Here immunoSEQ multiplex PCR was the method, and the copy in TCRdb shows in-frame clones only, minus some. The sample yields about 96,000 clones, 90% seen once. The input for sequencing was CD4+ or CD8+ T cells sorted from blood, taken in a trial of the OX40 agonist ivuxolimab. Receptors were obtained from an adult with an advanced solid tumor such as melanoma, head and neck, liver or kidney cancer. The CDR3 runs from the conserved cysteine through the conserved F or W. Each record gives: clone size, J gene, V gene, D gene, CDR3 protein, CDR3 DNA. D genes are given only for firm matches. A row's size may be missing; if present it is once, few, many or a size class.

. | TRBJ2-2 | TRBV6-4 | TRBD2 | CASSVVSGRNTGELFF | TGTGCCAGCAGTGTTGTTAGCGGGAGGAACACCGGGGAGCTGTTTTTT
. | TRBJ2-7 | TRBV7-3 | . | CASSLSRGDEQYF | TGTGCCAGCAGCTTGAGTAGAGGGGACGAGCAGTACTTC
. | TRBJ2-2 | TRBV28 | . | CASRTRPTGELFF | TGTGCCAGCCGAACTCGTCCCACCGGGGAGCTGTTTTTT
. | TRBJ2-7 | TRBV10-3 | TRBD1 | CAISPGTGVYEQYF | TGTGCCATCAGTCCCGGGACAGGGGTATACGAGCAGTACTTC
. | TRBJ2-1 | TRBV6-6 | TRBD2 | CASRRAGSVNNEQFF | TGTGCCAGCAGACGAGCGGGGAGCGTCAACAATGAGCAGTTCTTC
. | TRBJ1-1 | TRBV11-2 | . | CASSPGEGDTEAFF | TGTGCCAGCAGCCCCGGGGAGGGGGACACTGAAGCTTTCTTT
once | TRBJ2-7 | TRBV2 | . | CASNDRRDPDIFPCEQYF | TGTGCCAGCAACGATAGGCGGGACCCCGATATTTTCCCCTGCGAGCAGTACTTC
. | TRBJ2-7 | TRBV6-6 | . | CASTSRPYEQYF | TGTGCCAGCACCTCGCGACCCTACGAGCAGTACTTC
. | TRBJ1-5 | TRBV7-6 | . | CASSLGGHGQPQHF | TGTGCCAGCAGCTTAGGTGGACACGGTCAGCCCCAGCATTTT
. | TRBJ2-2 | TRBV7-3 | . | CASSRTGPGELFF | TGTGCCAGCAGCCGAACGGGACCCGGGGAGCTGTTTTTT
. | TRBJ2-7 | TRBV7-8 | TRBD2 | CASSPRTRLFSNEQYF | TGTGCCAGCAGCCCCAGGACTAGATTATTTTCTAACGAGCAGTACTTC
few | TRBJ2-7 | TRBV27 | TRBD2 | CASGAGRPPRRGRARAYEQYF | TGTGCCAGCGGGGCGGGACGGCCACCACGACGCGGGAGGGCCAGGGCGTACGAGCAGTACTTC
. | TRBJ2-1 | TRBV7-2 | TRBD2 | CASSLESGSTEQFF | TGTGCCAGCAGCTTAGAAAGCGGGAGCACTGAGCAGTTCTTC
many | TRBJ2-3 | TRBV7-2 | TRBD2 | CASGTSGTDTQYF | TGTGCCAGCGGTACTAGCGGAACAGATACGCAGTATTTT
. | TRBJ2-1 | TRBV2 | . | CASSEGPYNEQFF | TGTGCCAGCAGTGAAGGCCCTTACAATGAGCAGTTCTTC
few | TRBJ2-1 | TRBV19 | TRBD2 | CASSIGLAGGYEQFF | TGTGCCAGTAGTATAGGACTAGCGGGAGGTTATGAGCAGTTCTTC
once | TRBJ1-1 | TRBV19 | . | CASSIDLGGGYTEAFF | TGTGCCAGTAGTATAGATCTGGGAGGGGGGTACACTGAAGCTTTCTTT
. | TRBJ1-1 | TRBV19 | . | CASSTRSETFEAFF | TGTGCCAGTAGTACCCGATCTGAGACCTTTGAAGCTTTCTTT
. | TRBJ1-5 | TRBV19 | TRBD1 | CASSIEDRGLVQPQHF | TGTGCCAGTAGTATAGAGGACAGGGGGTTGGTTCAGCCCCAGCATTTT
. | TRBJ2-1 | TRBV29-1 | TRBD2 | CSASAGVLVNEQFF | TGCAGCGCCTCAGCGGGAGTCTTAGTCAATGAGCAGTTCTTC
. | TRBJ2-1 | TRBV7-3 | TRBD2 | CASSLRAGGLFDEQFF | TGTGCCAGCAGCTTAAGAGCGGGAGGGCTCTTCGATGAGCAGTTCTTC
. | TRBJ2-7 | TRBV5-6 | TRBD2 | CASSGGRESSYEQYF | TGTGCCAGCAGCGGCGGGAGGGAGAGCTCCTACGAGCAGTACTTC
few | TRBJ1-1 | TRBV6-4 | . | CASRRARDTEAFF | TGTGCCAGCCGCAGGGCGAGGGACACTGAAGCTTTCTTT
. | TRBJ2-2 | TRBV7-6 | TRBD1 | CASRPLQGAGGELFF | TGTGCCAGCAGACCCCTCCAGGGGGCTGGCGGGGAGCTGTTTTTT
. | TRBJ2-5 | TRBV7-2 | TRBD2 | CASSLMPAGGVETQYF | TGTGCCAGCAGCTTAATGCCGGCGGGAGGAGTAGAGACCCAGTACTTC
. | TRBJ1-3 | TRBV2 | TRBD1 | CASSRGTGGNTIYF | TGTGCCAGCAGTCGAGGGACAGGGGGAAACACCATATATTTT
. | TRBJ1-4 | TRBV19 | . | CASSIVGPEPNEKLFF | TGTGCCAGTAGTATAGTCGGTCCGGAACCCAATGAAAAACTGTTTTTT
. | TRBJ1-2 | TRBV11-3 | . | CASSLAPGRETF | TGTGCCAGCAGCTTAGCTCCAGGCCGGGAAACCTTC